These 11 T cell receptor beta chains were sequenced from one sample in a study of cytomegalovirus exposure and HLA in healthy donors. Assay: immunoSEQ multiplex PCR; the TCRdb copy retains only in-frame clones and omits some. The sample lists roughly 150,000 clones; under 90% were seen once. The sample comprised PBMCs. These receptors were obtained from a man younger than 30 in good health and CMV-seropositive.

The J gene is TRBJ1-2, the V gene TRBV6-5; possible D gene TRBD1, 6 bases. This CDR3 spans 16 amino acids. Germline V gives CDR1 MNHEY, CDR2 SVGAGI. The ends were cut back, 4 bases at V and 0 bases at J, with 15 bases in the middle. The DNA of the CDR3 is TGTGCCAGCAGTTCCAACAGGGCTTCATCTAACTATGGCTACACCTTC. Encoded protein: CASSSNRASSNYGYTF.

Only one count was recorded for this clone. The chain recombines TRBV7-9 with TRBJ2-7; no reliable D call. This CDR3 spans 14 amino acids. Germline values: CDR1 SEHNR, CDR2 FQNEAQ (reference sequence). V lost 0 bases and J 5 bases, leaving 11 bases between the germline ends. The chain's CDR3 is CASSLAVTVNEQYF. CDR3 DNA sequence: TGTGCCAGCAGCTTAGCGGTCACAGTCAACGAGCAGTACTTC. Supplemented by reference TRBV7-9 and TRBJ2-7, the full variable domain reads DTGVSQNPRHKITKRGQNVTFRCDPISEHNRLYWYRQTLGQGPEFLTYFQNEAQLEKSRLLSDRFSAERPKGSFSTLEIQRTEQGDSAMYLCASSLAVTVNEQYFGPGTRLTVT.

This clone was observed once. The rearrangement uses TRBV2 and TRBJ2-7; perhaps TRBD1 as D (7 bases). Germline assignment: CDR1 SNHLY and CDR2 FYNNEI. The CDR3 has 15 amino acids. The germline V and J ends were trimmed by 8 bases and 1 base, with 18 bases remaining between them. The CDR3 DNA sequence: TGTGCCAGCGGCGCCCCCAGGGGGGTTTCCTACGAGCAGTACTTC. This codes for CASGAPRGVSYEQYF.

The rearrangement links TRBV28 to TRBJ1-1, with unresolved D. The V end was cut by 3 bases, the J end by 4 bases, with 9 bases between. The CDR3 is 13 residues long. The V gene's germline CDR1 is MDHEN and CDR2 SYDVKM. The CDR3 reads CASSLQVGTEAFF. CDR3 sequence (DNA): TGTGCCAGCAGTTTGCAGGTTGGCACTGAAGCTTTCTTT.

The chain couples TRBV5-1 to TRBJ2-7, with D possibly TRBD1 on 6 matching bases. V dropped 6 bases and J dropped 6 bases, with 22 bases sitting between them. The germline V gene encodes CDR1 SGHRS and CDR2 YFSETQ. This CDR3 has 15 amino acids. In nucleotides, the CDR3 is TGCGCCAGCACGGGAATGGCGGCAGGGGACGGCGAGCAGTACTTC. The encoded protein is CASTGMAAGDGEQYF.

The V call is TRBV7-3, the J call TRBJ2-1; the D is unclear. The V and J ends lost 2 bases and 5 bases respectively, with 13 bases between them. Germline lookup yields CDR1 SGHTA and CDR2 FQGTGA. The CDR3 contains 15 residues. In nucleotides, the CDR3 is TGTGCCAGCAGCTTAGGTATATCTACCCACAATGAGCAGTTCTTC. This encodes CASSLGISTHNEQFF.

The chain couples TRBV19 to TRBJ2-7; TRBD2 matches at 10 bases. CDR3 length: 17 amino acids. Trimming cost V 3 bases and J 4 bases; bases outside gene matches: 12. From germline, CDR1 is LNHDA and CDR2 SQIVND (reference sequence). In DNA form, the CDR3 reads TGTGCCAGTAGTATCGGAACTAGCGGGACCCCGGGGTACGAGCAGTACTTC. It translates to CASSIGTSGTPGYEQYF.

The chain uses TRBV10-2 and TRBJ2-2; 7 bases map to TRBD2. Looked up from germline, CDR1 is WSHSY and CDR2 is SAAADI. The CDR3 is 17 amino acids. Unmatched junction bases numbered 13, after V lost 2 bases and J lost 7 bases. CDR3 loop: CASSEGSGPRGGGELFF. The CDR3 bases are TGCGCCAGCAGTGAGGGGAGCGGGCCACGCGGGGGCGGGGAGCTGTTTTTT.

The V call is TRBV5-1, the J call TRBJ1-1; perhaps TRBD1 as D (6 bases). There are 15 residues in the CDR3. The V gene's germline CDR1 is SGHRS and CDR2 YFSETQ. Trimming removed 4 bases from V and 4 bases from J, with 17 bases in between. The CDR3 DNA reads as TGCGCCAGCAGCGACGGGGCGCAGGGGAGCACTGAAGCTTTCTTT. It translates to CASSDGAQGSTEAFF.

The chain is built from TRBV4-1 and TRBJ1-2, with TRBD1 matching over 9 bases. The CDR3 runs to 16 residues. From germline, CDR1 is MGHRA and CDR2 YSYEKL. Trimming took 0 bases from V and 2 from J; bases not matched to a gene: 4. CDR3 nucleotide sequence: TGCGCCAGCAGCCAAGATCTAGGACAGGGGAACTATGGCTACACCTTC. Translating gives CASSQDLGQGNYGYTF.

CDR3 sequence: CSATQGLETQYF. Written as DNA, the CDR3 is TGCAGCGCCACCCAGGGATTGGAGACCCAGTACTTC. This rearrangement joins TRBV29-1 to TRBJ2-5; TRBD1 might be the D (5 bases). V lost 7 bases and J 5 bases, leaving 14 bases between the germline ends. The CDR3 loop spans 12 amino acids. CDR1 is SQVTM and CDR2 is ANQGSEA in the germline V gene.